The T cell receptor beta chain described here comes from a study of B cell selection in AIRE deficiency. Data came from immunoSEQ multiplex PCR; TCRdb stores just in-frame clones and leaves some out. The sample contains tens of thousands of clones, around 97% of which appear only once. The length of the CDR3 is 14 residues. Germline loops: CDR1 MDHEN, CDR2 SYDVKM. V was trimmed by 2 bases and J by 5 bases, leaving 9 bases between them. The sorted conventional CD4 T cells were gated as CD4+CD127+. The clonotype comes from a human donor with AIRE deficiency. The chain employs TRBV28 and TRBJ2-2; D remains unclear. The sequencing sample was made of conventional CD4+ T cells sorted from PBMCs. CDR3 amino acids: CASSLRPVTGELFF. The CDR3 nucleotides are TGTGCCAGCAGTTTACGCCCGGTAACCGGGGAGCTGTTTTTT.